This TCR beta chain is drawn from a study of T cell changes during pregnancy in multiple sclerosis. The table came from immunoSEQ multiplex PCR; TCRdb's copy has only in-frame clones and leaves some out. The sample contains about 68,000 clones, roughly 92% of which appear only once. The CDR3 covers 15 residues. V dropped 2 bases and J dropped 4; count of bases not matched to a gene: 7. CDR1 and CDR2 from the germline V gene are MNHNS and SASEGT. The sample consisted of peripheral blood, taken after pregnancy. This receptor was identified in a female donor in good health, enrolled as a control in a pregnancy study. The J gene is TRBJ2-7, the V gene TRBV6-1; 8 nucleotides line up with TRBD1. This chain's CDR3 is CASSESGTGLYEQYF. CDR3 DNA sequence: TGTGCCAGCAGTGAATCTGGGACAGGTCTATACGAGCAGTACTTC.